Listed here is a single T cell receptor beta chain. The sample belongs to a study of blood T cell repertoires in COVID-19. Study-wide context: The study drew acute and convalescent COVID-19 samples from the United States, Italy and Spain. PBMCs, B-cell-depleted T cells, or T cells provided the cDNA or gDNA that made up the material.

Methods used by the authors: How many nucleated cells were present was estimated from reference gene primer amplification. TCRdb's table, derived via immunoSEQ multiplex PCR, lists solely in-frame clones and lacks some. V and J calls and clone size follow that table, whereas D and trimming were derived from the DNA. Of a few hundred thousand clones in the sample, roughly 90% were seen once. The V end lost 0 bases, the J end lost 7 bases, and 12 bases lay between the germline ends. The CDR3 contains 14 residues. Germline CDR1 and CDR2: LNHNV and YYDKDF (reference sequence). In Seattle, patients joined the study during active infection and were tracked longitudinally.

The TCR comes from a woman younger than 45 with COVID-19, enrolled during active disease. V gene TRBV15 combines with J gene TRBJ1-2; D might be TRBD1 (5 bases). Sequencing was performed on peripheral blood. In DNA form, the CDR3 reads TGTGCCACCAGCAGAGAACGGGGGACTGGTGGCTACACCTTC. It encodes CATSRERGTGGYTF.